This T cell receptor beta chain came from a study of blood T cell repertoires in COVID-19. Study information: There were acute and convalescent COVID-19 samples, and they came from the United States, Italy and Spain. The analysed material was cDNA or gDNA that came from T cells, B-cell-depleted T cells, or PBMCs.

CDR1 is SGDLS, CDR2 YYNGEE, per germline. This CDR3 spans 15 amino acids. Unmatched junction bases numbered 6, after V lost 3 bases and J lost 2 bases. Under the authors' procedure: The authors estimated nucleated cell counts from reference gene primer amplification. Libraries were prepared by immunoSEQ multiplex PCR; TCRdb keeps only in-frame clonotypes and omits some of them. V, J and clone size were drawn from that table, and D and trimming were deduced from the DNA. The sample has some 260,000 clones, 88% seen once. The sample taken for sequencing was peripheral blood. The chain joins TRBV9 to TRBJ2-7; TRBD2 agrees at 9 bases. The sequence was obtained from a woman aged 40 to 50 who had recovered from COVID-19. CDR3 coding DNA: TGTGCCAGCAGCGCAACCGGGACTAGCCCCTACGAGCAGTACTTC. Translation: CASSATGTSPYEQYF.